This TCR beta chain was sequenced in a study of blood T cell repertoires in COVID-19. In the study overall: COVID-19 samples from acute and convalescent phases originated in the United States, Italy and Spain. The analysed material was cDNA or gDNA that came from T cells, B-cell-depleted T cells, or PBMCs.

Trimming took 4 bases from V and 2 from J; bases not matched to a gene: 5. This CDR3 is built from 15 residues. Germline values: CDR1 MDHEN, CDR2 SYDVKM. Authors' processing steps: Quantification of nucleated cells was approximated via reference gene primer amplification. Generated by immunoSEQ multiplex PCR, the TCRdb table keeps only in-frame clones and is missing some. V and J calls and clone size come straight from that table; D and trimming were deduced from the DNA. The sample carries about 160,000 clones, about 77% recorded once. The sequenced sample consisted of peripheral blood. This chain joins TRBV28 and TRBJ1-3, with 7 bases that match TRBD1. The origin of this receptor is a woman older than 75 with acute or convalescent COVID-19. DNA of the CDR3: TGTGCCAGCAGTTCACCCCAGGGGGCTGGAAACACCATATATTTT. Translating gives CASSSPQGAGNTIYF. The entire variable domain, with the rest obtained from reference TRBV28 and TRBJ1-3, is as follows: DVKVTQSSRYLVKRTGEKVFLECVQDMDHENMFWYRQDPGLGLRLIYFSYDVKMKEKGDIPEGYSVSREKKERFSLILESASTNQTSMYLCASSSPQGAGNTIYFGEGSWLTVV.